The entry that follows covers one T cell receptor beta chain sequence. This sample was taken from a study of blood T cell repertoires in COVID-19. Seattle's enrolled individuals joined amid active infection and were then monitored longitudinally. Original handling: Estimated nucleated cell counts came from reference gene primer amplification. The method was immunoSEQ multiplex PCR; TCRdb's version includes in-frame clones alone and lacks a portion of them. Clonal size and the V and J genes are those of that table, whereas D and trimming came from the DNA. The data contain about 170,000 clones, 85% of them singletons. V lost 6 bases to trimming and J lost 6 bases, with 18 bases between them. CDR3 length: 15 residues. Germline V CDR1 and CDR2: MNHNY, SVGAGI (reference sequence).

The sample taken for sequencing was peripheral blood. V usage is TRBV6-6 and J usage is TRBJ1-5, with D possibly TRBD1 on 6 matching bases. This receptor was taken from a woman aged 80 or older with COVID-19, enrolled during active disease. The CDR3 sequence is CASRAIEGGSQPQHF. CDR3 nucleotides: TGTGCCAGCAGGGCAATAGAGGGGGGGAGTCAGCCCCAGCATTTT.